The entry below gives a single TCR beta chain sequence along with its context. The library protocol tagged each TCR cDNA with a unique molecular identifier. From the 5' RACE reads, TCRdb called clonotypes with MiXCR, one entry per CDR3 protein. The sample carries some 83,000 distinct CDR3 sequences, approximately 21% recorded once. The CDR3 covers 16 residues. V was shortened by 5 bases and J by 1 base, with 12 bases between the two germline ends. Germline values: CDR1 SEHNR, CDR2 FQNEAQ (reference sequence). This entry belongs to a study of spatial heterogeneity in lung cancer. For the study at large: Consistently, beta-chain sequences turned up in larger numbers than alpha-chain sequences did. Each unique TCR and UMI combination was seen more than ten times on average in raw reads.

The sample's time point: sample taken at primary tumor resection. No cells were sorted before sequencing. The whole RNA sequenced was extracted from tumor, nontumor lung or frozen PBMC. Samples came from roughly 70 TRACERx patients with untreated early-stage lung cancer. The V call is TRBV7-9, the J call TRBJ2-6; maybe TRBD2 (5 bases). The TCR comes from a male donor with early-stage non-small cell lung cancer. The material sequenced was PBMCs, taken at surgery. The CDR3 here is CASSLPGLSGANVLTF. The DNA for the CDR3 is TGTGCCAGCAGCCTACCTGGACTGTCTGGGGCCAACGTCCTGACTTTC.